The 23 T cell receptor beta chains given below trace back to one sample, sequenced in a study of shared clonotypes between healthy human individuals. The table came from immunoSEQ multiplex PCR; TCRdb's copy has only in-frame clones and leaves some out. The table lists about 2 million clones, 85% to 95% of them singletons. The specimen was naive CD4+ T cells sorted from blood. Noted subset: CD45RA+ positively selected. These receptors were collected from a man aged 18 to 29 in good health.

Only one count was recorded for this clone. This specimen includes other DNA sequences encoding the same CDR3. This chain uses TRBV4-1 with TRBJ1-2; no firm D call. V shed 0 bases and J shed 1 base, with 6 bases lying between them. This CDR3 is built from 14 residues. Germline assignment: CDR1 MGHRA and CDR2 YSYEKL. This chain's CDR3 is CASSQEPGNYGYTF. The DNA of the CDR3 is TGCGCCAGCAGCCAAGAGCCAGGTAACTATGGCTACACCTTC.

This chain connects TRBV10-3 to TRBJ1-5, with a possible D match to TRBD1 (5 bases). Germline V gene data show CDR1 as ENHRY and CDR2 as SYGVKD. This CDR3 spans 13 amino acids. Trimming took 5 bases from V and 6 from J, leaving 11 bases between them. CDR3 loop: CAISPQGFQPQHF. The CDR3 DNA reads TGTGCCATCAGTCCCCAGGGCTTTCAGCCCCAGCATTTT.

CDR3: CASSERQGVDGQYF. The CDR3 DNA reads as TGCGCCAGCAGTGAGCGACAGGGGGTGGACGGGCAGTACTTC. This chain links TRBV10-1 with TRBJ2-7, with 9 positions matching TRBD1. This CDR3 spans 14 amino acids. Germline-derived CDR1 and CDR2 are WNHNN and SYGVQD (reference sequence). V dropped 2 bases and J dropped 9; count of bases not matched to a gene: 8.

The chain recombines TRBV6-4 with TRBJ1-1; 9 bases map to TRBD1. With V trimmed by 11 bases and J by 0 bases, 16 bases remained unmatched. In germline, CDR1 is MRHNA, CDR2 SNTAGT. The length of the CDR3 is 17 residues. The CDR3 spells CALPGQGPPSMNTEAFF. DNA for the CDR3: TGTGCCCTGCCGGGACAGGGACCCCCCTCCATGAACACTGAAGCTTTCTTT.

The chain is built from TRBV28 and TRBJ2-7, with unresolved D. Germline V gene lookup returns CDR1 MDHEN and CDR2 SYDVKM. The length of the CDR3 is 13 residues. V lost 10 bases and J lost 2, with 15 bases in between. CDR3 nucleotides: TGTGCCACCAGGATGGGATCCCCCTACGAGCAGTACTTC. It is translated as CATRMGSPYEQYF.

The CDR3 region is CASSPLRGSFTDTQYF. The CDR3 DNA reads as TGTGCCAGCAGTCCGTTGAGGGGGTCTTTCACAGATACGCAGTATTTT. The chain employs TRBV27 and TRBJ2-3; TRBD1 is a possible D gene (6 bases). V was clipped by 5 bases and J by 2 bases, with 17 bases between them. This CDR3 region has 16 residues. CDR1 is MNHEY, CDR2 SMNVEV, per germline (reference sequence).

This chain joins TRBV30 and TRBJ2-7; 9 positions agree with TRBD2. The V and J ends lost 1 base and 8 bases, in that order; junction bases with no gene match: 9. Germline CDR1 and CDR2: GTSNPN and SVGIG (reference sequence). This CDR3 is 14 amino acids long. The CDR3 DNA reads TGTGCCTGGAGTGAGCTAGCGGGGCGGGGGAAGCAGTACTTC. It specifies CAWSELAGRGKQYF.

The rearrangement links TRBV27 to TRBJ1-5; the D gene is possibly TRBD1 (5 bases). The CDR3 is made up of 13 amino acids. V was cut by 6 bases and J by 7 bases, with 13 bases left in between. Germline V gene lookup returns CDR1 MNHEY and CDR2 SMNVEV (reference sequence). The CDR3 nucleotides are TGTGCCAGCAGACCAACAGGAAACCAGCCCCAGCATTTT. Its translation: CASRPTGNQPQHF.

The chain has TRBV5-3 and TRBJ1-1, with 9 bases identical to TRBD1. TRBV5-3 is given ORF status, its function remaining uncertain. This CDR3 spans 14 amino acids. With 1 base clipped from V and 7 bases from J, the junction kept 5 bases outside the gene matches. The chain's CDR3 is CARSLPGQGNEAFF. CDR3 nucleotides: TGTGCCAGAAGCTTGCCGGGACAGGGTAATGAAGCTTTCTTT.

The CDR3: CASSPTLSGTQYF. The CDR3 DNA reads TGTGCCAGCAGTCCGACCCTTTCAGGTACCCAGTACTTC. This sequence joins TRBV2 and TRBJ2-5; D is uncertain. V dropped 5 bases and J dropped 8 bases, with 15 bases sitting between them. The CDR3 loop spans 13 amino acids. CDR1 and CDR2 (germline): SNHLY, FYNNEI.

The gene calls are TRBV4-3 and TRBJ1-6, with a weak D call TRBD1 (5 bases). V was trimmed by 0 bases and J by 7 bases, leaving 13 bases between them. Per germline, CDR1 LGHNA and CDR2 YSLEER. The CDR3 spans 16 residues. CDR3 nucleotides: TGCGCCAGCAGCCAAGAGGGGGGACTGTCCAATTCACCCCTCCACTTT. Translating gives CASSQEGGLSNSPLHF.

The chain combines TRBV18 with TRBJ1-1, with 8 nucleotides matching TRBD1. Trimming took 2 bases from V and 0 from J; bases not matched to a gene: 5. The germline gives CDR1 KGHSH, CDR2 LQKENI. There are 16 residues in the CDR3. CDR3 region: CASSPYDRGLNTEAFF. As DNA, the CDR3 is TGTGCCAGCTCACCATATGACAGGGGATTGAACACTGAAGCTTTCTTT.

This chain links TRBV6-6 with TRBJ1-6; D unclear. Germline V CDR1 and CDR2: MNHNY, SVGAGI (reference sequence). V lost 7 bases and J 6 bases, leaving 7 bases between the germline ends. The CDR3 has 12 residues. In nucleotides, the CDR3 is TGTGCCAGCAAGCCAGTTAATTCACCCCTCCACTTT. This translates into CASKPVNSPLHF.

This chain uses TRBV30 with TRBJ1-6; tentative D call: TRBD1 (6 bases). The CDR3 totals 15 residues. Trimming shortened V by 1 base and J by 4 bases, and 11 bases separated the two germline ends. The V gene's germline CDR1 is GTSNPN and CDR2 SVGIG (reference sequence). The DNA of the CDR3 is TGTGCCTGGAGTGACGGGGGCGCATATAATTCACCCCTCCACTTT. Protein sequence: CAWSDGGAYNSPLHF.

The chain uses TRBV9 and TRBJ1-3; D possibly corresponds to TRBD1 (5 bases). The CDR3 is 12 residues long. Germline V gene sequence: CDR1 SGDLS, CDR2 YYNGEE. V lost 5 bases and J 10 bases, leaving 13 bases between the germline ends. The CDR3 sequence is CASSGDGLTIYF. The CDR3 nucleotides read TGTGCCAGCAGTGGGGACGGCTTAACCATATATTTT.

This clone was observed a single time. The chain joins TRBV30 to TRBJ1-2, with TRBD1 matching over 7 bases. Germline lookup yields CDR1 GTSNPN and CDR2 SVGIG (reference sequence). J lost 1 base, V lost 7 bases, and 12 bases had no gene match. The CDR3 sequence is 15 residues long. The CDR3 spells CASSPGTVLNYGYTF. CDR3 DNA: TGTGCCTCTTCTCCCGGGACAGTACTTAACTATGGCTACACCTTC.

The V gene is TRBV18, the J gene TRBJ2-3, with 9 bases fitting TRBD2. CDR3 length: 14 residues. Germline V gene sequence: CDR1 KGHSH, CDR2 LQKENI. Trimming at V came to 5 bases and at J to 5 bases, leaving 5 bases not matched to a gene. The CDR3 bases are TGTGCCAGCTCATCGGGACTAGCTGGAGATACGCAGTATTTT. This translates into CASSSGLAGDTQYF.

V and J are TRBV4-2 and TRBJ2-7, with D uncertain. This CDR3 region has 14 residues. CDR1 is LGHNA and CDR2 is YNFKEQ in the germline V gene. Trimming removed 0 bases from V and 9 bases from J, with 15 bases in between. CDR3 sequence (DNA): TGTGCCAGCAGCCAAGAGGAGACCACCGTGGGGCAGTACTTC. Its protein product is CASSQEETTVGQYF.

The V gene is TRBV7-9, the J gene TRBJ2-7; no firm D call. The CDR3 is made up of 13 amino acids. CDR1 SEHNR and CDR2 FQNEAQ come from the germline V gene (reference sequence). The ends were cut back, 5 bases at V and 7 bases at J, with 15 bases in the middle. CDR3 residues: CASSIYSLTEQYF. CDR3 nucleotide sequence: TGTGCCAGCAGCATTTACAGCCTTACGGAGCAGTACTTC.

The rearrangement uses TRBV5-1 and TRBJ2-7, with D tentatively TRBD2 (5 bases). Germline V CDR1 and CDR2: SGHRS, YFSETQ. The CDR3 is 14 amino acids. Trimming pared 7 bases from V and 5 bases from J, leaving 19 bases between. This chain's CDR3 is CASGQTGILDEQYF. The CDR3 nucleotides read TGCGCCAGCGGGCAGACCGGGATTCTCGACGAGCAGTACTTC. Using reference TRBV5-1 and TRBJ2-7 for the parts outside the CDR3, the full variable domain is KAGVTQTPRYLIKTRGQQVTLSCSPISGHRSVSWYQQTPGQGLQFLFEYFSETQRNKGNFPGRFSGRQFSNSRSEMNVSTLELGDSALYLCASGQTGILDEQYFGPGTRLTVT.

This chain links TRBV11-2 with TRBJ1-3; tentatively, D is TRBD1 (6 bases). Per the germline V gene, CDR1 is SGHAT and CDR2 is FQNNGV. The CDR3 covers 16 residues. Trimming cost V 1 base and J 3 bases, with 13 bases left between them. The CDR3 protein is CASSLVPGQRGNTIYF. The CDR3 region has the DNA TGTGCCAGCAGCTTAGTTCCCGGACAGCGTGGAAACACCATATATTTT.

This clone was picked up a small number of times. This chain joins TRBV6-6 and TRBJ2-7; no firm D call. This CDR3 region has 12 residues. In germline, CDR1 is MNHNY, CDR2 SVGAGI (reference sequence). V was cut by 6 bases and J by 12 bases, with 18 bases left in between. CDR3 nucleotide sequence: TGTGCCAGCAGCCAGGACCAGCCGATCTGGTACTTC. Translating it yields CASSQDQPIWYF.

The chain recombines TRBV30 with TRBJ2-1; 14 nucleotides agree with TRBD2. Per germline, CDR1 GTSNPN and CDR2 SVGIG (reference sequence). The V gene end was trimmed by 3 bases and the J gene end by 9 bases; junction bases not matched to a gene: 4. The CDR3 runs 14 residues. The CDR3 reads CAWRGTSGGGEQFF. CDR3 sequence (DNA): TGTGCCTGGAGAGGGACTAGCGGGGGAGGTGAGCAGTTCTTC.